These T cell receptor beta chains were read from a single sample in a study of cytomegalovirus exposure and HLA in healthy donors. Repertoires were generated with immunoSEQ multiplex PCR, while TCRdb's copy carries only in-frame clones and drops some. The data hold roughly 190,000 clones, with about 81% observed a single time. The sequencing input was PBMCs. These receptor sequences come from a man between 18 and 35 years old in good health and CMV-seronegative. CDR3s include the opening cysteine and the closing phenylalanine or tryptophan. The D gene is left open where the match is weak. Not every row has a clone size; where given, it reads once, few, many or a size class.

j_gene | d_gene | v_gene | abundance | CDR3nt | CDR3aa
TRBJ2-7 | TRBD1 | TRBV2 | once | TGTGCCAGCAGTGGCGGGGGACAGGGCCGCGAGCAGTACTTC | CASSGGGQGREQYF
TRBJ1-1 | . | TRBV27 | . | TGTGCCAGCAGTTTATCGCAGGGTGAAGCTTTCTTT | CASSLSQGEAFF
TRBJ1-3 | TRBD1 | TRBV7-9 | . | TGTGCCAGCAGCCTCACTCCTACAGGGGTACGAAACACCATATATTTT | CASSLTPTGVRNTIYF
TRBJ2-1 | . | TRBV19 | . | TGTGCCAGTAGCCGGCAGGGGAACGGCAATGAGCAGTTCTTC | CASSRQGNGNEQFF
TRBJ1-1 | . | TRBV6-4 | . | TGTGCCAGCAGTGCCCACTCCTTTTACACTGAAGCTTTCTTT | CASSAHSFYTEAFF
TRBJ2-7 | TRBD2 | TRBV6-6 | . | TGTGCCAGCAGTTACTTCCGGACGGGACTAGCATACGAGCAGTACTTC | CASSYFRTGLAYEQYF
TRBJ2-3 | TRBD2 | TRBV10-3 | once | TGTGCCATCAGTGCCCCCTCAATAGCGGGGGTTAGCACAGATACGCAGTATTTT | CAISAPSIAGVSTDTQYF
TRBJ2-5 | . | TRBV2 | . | TGTGCCAGCAGAGGACAGTCCCTACCCGGAGAGACCCAGTACTTC | CASRGQSLPGETQYF
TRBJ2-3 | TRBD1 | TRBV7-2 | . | TGTGCCAGCAGCTTCCTCGGACAGGGTGGAGATACGCAGTATTTT | CASSFLGQGGDTQYF
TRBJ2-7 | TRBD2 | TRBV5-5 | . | TGTGCCAGCAGCTTCCGACTAGCGAACAACTACGAGCAGTACTTC | CASSFRLANNYEQYF
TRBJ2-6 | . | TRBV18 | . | TGTGCCAGCTCACCGGCCGCTTCCGTCCTCTCTGGGGCCAACGTCCTGACTTTC | CASSPAASVLSGANVLTF
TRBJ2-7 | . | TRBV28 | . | TGTGCCAGCACAGAAACCGGGACATCGACCTACGAGCAGTACTTC | CASTETGTSTYEQYF
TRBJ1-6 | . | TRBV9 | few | TGTGCCAGCAGCGTAGATGAGGGAGTGGATTCACCCCTCCACTTT | CASSVDEGVDSPLHF
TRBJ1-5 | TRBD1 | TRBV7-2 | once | TGTGCCAGCACCCAGGGGGCGCGGGTTCAGCCCCAGCATTTT | CASTQGARVQPQHF